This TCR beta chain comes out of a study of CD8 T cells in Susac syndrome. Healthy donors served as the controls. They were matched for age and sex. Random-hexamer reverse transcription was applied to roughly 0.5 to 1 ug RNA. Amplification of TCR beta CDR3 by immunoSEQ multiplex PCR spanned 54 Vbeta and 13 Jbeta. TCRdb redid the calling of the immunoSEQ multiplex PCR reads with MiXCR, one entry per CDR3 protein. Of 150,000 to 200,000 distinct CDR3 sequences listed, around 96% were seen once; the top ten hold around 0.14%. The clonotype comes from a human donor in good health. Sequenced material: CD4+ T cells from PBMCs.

The CDR3 sequence: CATSRGVGEQYF. The CDR3 DNA reads as TGTGCCACCAGCAGAGGGGTCGGCGAGCAGTACTTC. The chain combines TRBV15 with TRBJ2-7; no reliable D call. The CDR3 has 12 amino acids. Looked up from germline, CDR1 is LNHNV and CDR2 is YYDKDF (reference sequence). V lost 1 base, J lost 6 bases, and 7 bases lay in between. Based on the CDR3 plus reference TRBV15 and TRBJ2-7, the full variable domain is DAMVIQNPRYQVTQFGKPVTLSCSQTLNHNVMYWYQQKSSQAPKLLFHYYDKDFNNEADTPDNFQSRRPNTSFCFLDIRSPGLGDTAMYLCATSRGVGEQYFGPGTRLTVT.